The rows below give T cell receptor beta chains drawn from one sample of a study of T-cell reconstitution after alpha-beta-depleted transplantation in children. From the PCR reads, TCRdb called clonotypes with MiXCR, one entry per CDR3 protein. Among more than 85,000 distinct CDR3 sequences, around 10% were seen once, and the ten largest hold about 8.8%. The sequencing used PBMCs from the stem cell graft donor, collected from the stem cell graft. The source is a human donor who donated a stem cell graft to a child with acute lymphoblastic leukemia. Both conserved end residues are part of each CDR3. The D gene is left open where the match is weak. For some rows the clone size is stated as once, few or many, or as a class when expanded; others skip it.

TGCAGTGCTACCATCGACGCAAGGGAGAACAATGAGCAGTTCTTC CSATIDARENNEQFF many - TRBJ2-1 TRBV20-1
TGTGCCATCAGTGGACCGGGGGGCTCCTCTGGAAACACCATATATTTT CAISGPGGSSGNTIYF many - TRBJ1-3 TRBV10-3
TGCAGCGTTTCGTCCCGCACAGATACGCAGTATTTT CSVSSRTDTQYF many - TRBJ2-3 TRBV29-1
TGTGCCAGCAGCCAACTAGCGGGAGGGGAGTACGAGCAGTACTTC CASSQLAGGEYEQYF many TRBD2 TRBJ2-7 TRBV4-2
TGTGCCAGCAGCCAACGGGACGCGTACGAGCAGTACTTC CASSQRDAYEQYF - - TRBJ2-7 TRBV14
TGTGCCAGTAGTAGGGGCACCACAGATACGCAGTATTTT CASSRGTTDTQYF many - TRBJ2-3 TRBV19
TGTGCCAGCAGCCCCCCTGGGGTTGGGGGCGAGCAGTACTTC CASSPPGVGGEQYF many - TRBJ2-7 TRBV3-1
TGTGCCAGCAGTGACAGGGGTGGCAATCAGCCCCAGCATTTT CASSDRGGNQPQHF many - TRBJ1-5 TRBV6-4
TGCGCCAGCAGCTTGGCCGTGGTAGCGGGAGCCTACGAGCAGTACTTC CASSLAVVAGAYEQYF many TRBD2 TRBJ2-7 TRBV5-1
TGTGCCAGCAGCCACGTGGGGAACACCGGGGAGCTGTTTTTT CASSHVGNTGELFF - - TRBJ2-2 TRBV4-2
TGTGCCAGCAGTTTGGTGTACCAAGAGACCCAGTACTTC CASSLVYQETQYF many - TRBJ2-5 TRBV5-1
TGTGCCAGCAGTCTTTCACGATTAACCGGGGAGCTGTTTTTT CASSLSRLTGELFF many - TRBJ2-2 TRBV12-3/TRBV12-4
TGTGCCAGCTTTAAGGGTCGCGGGGGGAGCTCCTACAATGAGCAGTTCTTC CASFKGRGGSSYNEQFF many TRBD2 TRBJ2-1 TRBV27
TGTGCCTGGAGCTTGCACGGGGTCACCGGGGAGCTGTTTTTT CAWSLHGVTGELFF many - TRBJ2-2 TRBV30
TGCGCCAGCAGCCACCGGGACAGAAAACAAGAGACCCAGTACTTC CASSHRDRKQETQYF once TRBD1 TRBJ2-5 TRBV4-1
TGTGCCAGTACCACAGGGGGCAGGGGCAATCAGCCCCAGCATTTT CASTTGGRGNQPQHF many TRBD1 TRBJ1-5 TRBV19
TGCAGCGTTGTGCTCGCAGGGAGCAATCAGCCCCAGCATTTT CSVVLAGSNQPQHF many - TRBJ1-5 TRBV29-1
TGCGCCTCCACCGGGACAGGGAACGACGAGCAGTACTTC CASTGTGNDEQYF many TRBD1 TRBJ2-7 TRBV5-1
TGCGCCAGCAGACCTGTTCCTAGCGGGAGTAGGTACGAGCAGTACTTC CASRPVPSGSRYEQYF many TRBD2 TRBJ2-7 TRBV5-1
TGTGCCAGCAGGGACCCCCGGGACGAGCAGTACTTC CASRDPRDEQYF many - TRBJ2-7 TRBV6-1
TGTGCCAGCTCACCACGGGGGCCACCCTATAATTCACCCCTCCACTTT CASSPRGPPYNSPLHF many - TRBJ1-6 TRBV18
TGTGCCAGCAGCGGGACAGGGGGCGACACCGGGGAGCTGTTTTTT CASSGTGGDTGELFF many TRBD1 TRBJ2-2 TRBV6-5
TGCAGTGCCTCGACTAGCGGGGGGGCGACTGAGCAGTTCTTC CSASTSGGATEQFF many TRBD2 TRBJ2-1 TRBV20-1
TGCGCCAGCAGCCAACTCCAGGGAAGAAACAATGAGCAGTTCTTC CASSQLQGRNNEQFF many - TRBJ2-1 TRBV4-1
TGCAGTGCTCTACGGAGGGACTTGGACTATGGCTACACCTTC CSALRRDLDYGYTF many - TRBJ1-2 TRBV20-1
TGTGCCAGCAGCCAAGATCGAGAGATAGATACGCAGTATTTT CASSQDREIDTQYF many - TRBJ2-3 TRBV3-1
TGTGCCAGCAGTCCTCCTGCTCCGGGCGAGCAGTACTTC CASSPPAPGEQYF many - TRBJ2-7 TRBV6-2/TRBV6-3
TGTGCCAGCAGCGACCGGACTAGCCGCTACTACAATGAGCAGTTCTTC CASSDRTSRYYNEQFF many TRBD2 TRBJ2-1 TRBV27
TGTGCCAGCAGCCAAGGTAGATACACTGAAGCTTTCTTT CASSQGRYTEAFF many - TRBJ1-1 TRBV4-2
TGTGCCAGCAGTTTAGGCGGGAGAGATACGCAGTATTTT CASSLGGRDTQYF many TRBD2 TRBJ2-3 TRBV27
TGCGCCAGCAGCCAAGCCCTCACAGGGGGGACTTTTTCTGGTGGCTACACCTTC CASSQALTGGTFSGGYTF many TRBD1 TRBJ1-2 TRBV4-3
TGTGCCACCAGCAGAGTGAAGGGGGTCCCGGCAGGGGGGCAGTACTTC CATSRVKGVPAGGQYF many TRBD1 TRBJ2-7 TRBV15
TGCAGCGTTGACAGGGCCTACACAGATACGCAGTATTTT CSVDRAYTDTQYF many - TRBJ2-3 TRBV29-1
TGTGCCAGCAGCCAGAGTCGGACAGGAGCGAACACCGGGGAGCTGTTTTTT CASSQSRTGANTGELFF many TRBD1 TRBJ2-2 TRBV3-1
TGCGCCAGCAGCCAAAGAACAGGGGGCAAGGACACCGGGGAGCTGTTTTTT CASSQRTGGKDTGELFF many TRBD1 TRBJ2-2 TRBV4-3
TGTGCCAGCAACTTTCCCGGGCAGGGAGGTGTGCACACTGAAGCTTTCTTT CASNFPGQGGVHTEAFF many - TRBJ1-1 TRBV4-2
TGTGCCAGCAGTTTATCGGGACCTCCAGCTAACTATGGCTACACCTTC CASSLSGPPANYGYTF many - TRBJ1-2 TRBV27
TGTGCCAGCTCACCGCCGACGGTTAGCTCTGGAAACACCATATATTTT CASSPPTVSSGNTIYF - - TRBJ1-3 TRBV18
TGTGCCAGCAGCGGCAGGGGTGGTCAGCCCCAGCATTTT CASSGRGGQPQHF - - TRBJ1-5 TRBV19
TGTGCCAGCACCTCATCCGGAGGGACGGGGAACTACTATGGCTACACCTTC CASTSSGGTGNYYGYTF many - TRBJ1-2 TRBV6-5
TGTGCCAGCAGCGTCCACAGGGGGCAGTACTTC CASSVHRGQYF many TRBD1 TRBJ2-7 TRBV7-2
TGTGCCAGCAGTGAGTCCTATAGTAGCGGGTTCTTC CASSESYSSGFF many - TRBJ2-1 TRBV2
TGTGCCAGCAGCTCGGGACTAGCGGGAGCCAACACCGGGGAGCTGTTTTTT CASSSGLAGANTGELFF many TRBD2 TRBJ2-2 TRBV7-8
TGTGCCAGCAGTTACTCGACTGGACTAGCGTTTTCCTACGAGCAGTACTTC CASSYSTGLAFSYEQYF few TRBD2 TRBJ2-7 TRBV6-2/TRBV6-3
TGTGCCAGTAGTAATGGGGTTCGGAGCGGGGAGCTGTTTTTT CASSNGVRSGELFF - - TRBJ2-2 TRBV19